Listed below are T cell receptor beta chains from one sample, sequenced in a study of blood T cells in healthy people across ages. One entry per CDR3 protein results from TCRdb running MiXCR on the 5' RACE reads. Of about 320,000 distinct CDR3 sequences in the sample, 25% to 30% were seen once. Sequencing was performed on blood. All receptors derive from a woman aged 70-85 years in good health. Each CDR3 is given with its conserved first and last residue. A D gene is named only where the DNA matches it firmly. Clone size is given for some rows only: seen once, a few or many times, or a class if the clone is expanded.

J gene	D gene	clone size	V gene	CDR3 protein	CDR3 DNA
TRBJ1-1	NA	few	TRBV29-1	CSVEDKEGTGEAFF	TGCAGCGTTGAAGATAAGGAGGGGACGGGTGAAGCTTTCTTT
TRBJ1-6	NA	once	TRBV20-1	CSAREGRNNSPLHF	TGCAGTGCTAGAGAAGGGCGGAATAATTCACCCCTCCACTTT
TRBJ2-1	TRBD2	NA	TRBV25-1	CASTRPGLAASEQFF	TGTGCCAGCACACGACCTGGACTAGCGGCGTCCGAGCAGTTCTTC
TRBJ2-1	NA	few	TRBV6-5	CATSSGRSYNEQFF	TGTGCCACATCCAGCGGGCGCTCCTACAATGAGCAGTTCTTC
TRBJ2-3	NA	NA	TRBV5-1	CASSLSGTSSTDTQYF	TGCGCCAGCAGCTTAAGTGGGACCTCTAGCACAGATACGCAGTATTTT
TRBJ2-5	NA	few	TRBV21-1	CASTIPGLRGETQYF	TGTGCCAGCACCATTCCGGGACTTCGCGGGGAGACCCAGTACTTC
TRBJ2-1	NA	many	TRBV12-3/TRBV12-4	CASSLGSLAESSYNEQFF	TGTGCCAGCAGTTTAGGGTCTTTAGCGGAGAGCTCCTACAATGAGCAGTTCTTC
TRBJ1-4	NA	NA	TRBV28	CASSPGDTRTKLFF	TGTGCCAGCAGTCCGGGGGACACCCGAACAAAACTGTTTTTT
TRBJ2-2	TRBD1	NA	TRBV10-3	CAIREDRETGELFF	TGTGCCATCAGAGAGGACAGGGAAACCGGGGAGCTGTTTTTT
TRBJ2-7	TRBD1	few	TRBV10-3	CAISEGGLQYF	TGTGCCATCAGTGAAGGGGGCCTTCAGTACTTC
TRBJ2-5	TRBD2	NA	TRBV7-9	CASSLSSGGGTQYF	TGTGCCAGCAGCCTCTCTAGCGGGGGTGGGACCCAGTACTTC
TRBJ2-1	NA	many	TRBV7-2	CASSARTAIRNEQFF	TGTGCCAGCAGCGCCCGGACAGCTATCCGCAATGAGCAGTTCTTC
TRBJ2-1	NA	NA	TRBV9	CASSATDSIYNEQFF	TGTGCCAGCAGCGCCACGGACAGTATCTACAATGAGCAGTTCTTC
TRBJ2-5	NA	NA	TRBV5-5	CASSPPQQETQYF	TGTGCCAGCAGCCCCCCCCAACAAGAGACCCAGTACTTC
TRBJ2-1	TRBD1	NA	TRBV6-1	CASSELGDRGYNEQFF	TGTGCCAGCAGTGAATTGGGAGACAGGGGCTACAATGAGCAGTTCTTC
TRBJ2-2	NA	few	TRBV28	CASSRDTGELFF	TGTGCCAGCAGTCGCGACACCGGGGAGCTGTTTTTT
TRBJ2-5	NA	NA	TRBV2	CASSVSLGETQYF	TGTGCCAGCAGTGTGTCTCTTGGGGAGACCCAGTACTTC
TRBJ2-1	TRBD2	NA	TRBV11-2	CASSLWSSGLRRGAYNEQFF	TGTGCCAGCAGCTTATGGTCTAGCGGGCTCCGGAGGGGCGCCTACAATGAGCAGTTCTTC
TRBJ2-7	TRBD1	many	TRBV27	CASSFSRGPYEQYF	TGTGCCAGCAGTTTTTCAAGGGGGCCCTACGAGCAGTACTTC
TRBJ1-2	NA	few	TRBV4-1	CASSARNYGYTF	TGCGCCAGCAGCGCAAGAAACTATGGCTACACCTTC
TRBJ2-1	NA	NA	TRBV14	CASSQVLVGPEQFF	TGTGCCAGCAGCCAAGTCCTAGTAGGGCCTGAGCAGTTCTTC
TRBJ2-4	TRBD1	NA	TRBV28	CASSLSDRTGLQYF	TGTGCCAGCAGTTTATCCGACAGGACAGGGCTTCAGTACTTC
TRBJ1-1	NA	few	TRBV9	CASGQGRTEAFF	TGTGCCAGCGGTCAGGGGAGGACTGAAGCTTTCTTT
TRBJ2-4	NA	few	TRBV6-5	CASSSDTKAKNIQYF	TGTGCCAGCAGTTCAGACACTAAAGCCAAAAACATTCAGTACTTC
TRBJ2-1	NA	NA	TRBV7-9	CASLNYRGGEQFF	TGTGCCAGCCTTAATTACAGGGGAGGGGAGCAGTTCTTC
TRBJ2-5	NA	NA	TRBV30	CAWSVRTKETQYF	TGTGCCTGGAGTGTACGAACTAAAGAGACCCAGTACTTC
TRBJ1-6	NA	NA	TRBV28	CASSFGEEAAKVHF	TGTGCCAGCAGTTTCGGAGAGGAGGCAGCGAAGGTCCACTTT
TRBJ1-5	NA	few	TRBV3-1	CASSQELGAKPQHF	TGTGCCAGCAGCCAAGAACTGGGGGCGAAGCCCCAGCATTTT
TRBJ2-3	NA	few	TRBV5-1	CASSTDRSTDTQYF	TGCGCCAGCAGCACGGACAGAAGCACAGATACGCAGTATTTT
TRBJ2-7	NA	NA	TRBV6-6	CASTGGTSYEQYF	TGTGCCAGCACCGGAGGGACATCCTACGAGCAGTACTTC
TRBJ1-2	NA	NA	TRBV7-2	CASSLGVNHVDGYTF	TGTGCCAGCAGCTTAGGGGTTAATCATGTGGATGGCTACACCTTC
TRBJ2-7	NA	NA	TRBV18	CASSPVHRGNEQYF	TGTGCCAGCTCCCCTGTCCACCGCGGAAACGAGCAGTACTTC
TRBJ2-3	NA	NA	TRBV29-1	CSVEDSTDTQYF	TGCAGCGTTGAAGACAGTACAGATACGCAGTATTTT